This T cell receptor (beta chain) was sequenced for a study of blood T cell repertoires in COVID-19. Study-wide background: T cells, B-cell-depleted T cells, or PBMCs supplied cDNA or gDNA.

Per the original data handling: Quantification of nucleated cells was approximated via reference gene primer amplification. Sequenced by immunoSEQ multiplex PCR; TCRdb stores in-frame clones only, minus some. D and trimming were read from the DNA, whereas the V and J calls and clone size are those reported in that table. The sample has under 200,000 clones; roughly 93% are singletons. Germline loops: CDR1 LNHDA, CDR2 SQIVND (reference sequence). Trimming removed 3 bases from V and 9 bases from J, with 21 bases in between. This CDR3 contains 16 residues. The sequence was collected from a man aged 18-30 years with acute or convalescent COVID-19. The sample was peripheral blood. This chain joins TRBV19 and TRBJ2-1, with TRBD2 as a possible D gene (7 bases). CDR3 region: CASSIKAGQFRSEQFF. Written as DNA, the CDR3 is TGTGCCAGTAGTATCAAAGCGGGACAATTTAGGAGTGAGCAGTTCTTC. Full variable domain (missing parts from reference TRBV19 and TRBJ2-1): DGGITQSPKYLFRKEGQNVTLSCEQNLNHDAMYWYRQDPGQGLRLIYYSQIVNDFQKGDIAEGYSVSREKKESFPLTVTSAQKNPTAFYLCASSIKAGQFRSEQFFGPGTRLTVL.